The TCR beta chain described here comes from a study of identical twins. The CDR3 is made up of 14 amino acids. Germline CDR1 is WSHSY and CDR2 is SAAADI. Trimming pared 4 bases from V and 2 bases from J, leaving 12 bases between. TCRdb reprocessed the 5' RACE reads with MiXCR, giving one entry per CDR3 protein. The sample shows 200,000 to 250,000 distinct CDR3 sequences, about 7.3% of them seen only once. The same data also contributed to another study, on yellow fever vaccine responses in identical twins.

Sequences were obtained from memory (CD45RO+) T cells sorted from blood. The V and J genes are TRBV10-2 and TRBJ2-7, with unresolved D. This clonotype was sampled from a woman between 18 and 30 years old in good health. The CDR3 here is CASSGWGTTYEQYF. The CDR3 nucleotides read TGCGCCAGCAGTGGTTGGGGAACCACCTACGAGCAGTACTTC.